The 12 T cell receptor beta chains given below trace back to one sample, sequenced in a study of cytomegalovirus exposure and HLA in healthy donors. Primers: 60 Vbeta forward and 13 Jbeta reverse. Assay used: immunoSEQ multiplex PCR; TCRdb lists only in-frame clones, some missing. The data show tens of thousands of clones, about 68% seen once. The specimen sequenced was PBMCs. These receptors all stem from a woman in her forties or fifties in good health and CMV-seropositive.

This clone was counted a few times. The chain has TRBV11-1 and TRBJ2-7, with D tentatively TRBD2 (5 bases). The CDR3 has 14 residues. With 3 bases removed from V and 3 bases from J, the gap between germline ends came to 12 bases. Germline loops: CDR1 SGHAT, CDR2 FQDESV (reference sequence). The CDR3 DNA is TGTGCCAGCAGCTTCGGACGGGGAAACTACGAGCAGTACGTC. It codes for CASSFGRGNYEQYV.

The rearrangement uses TRBV7-9 and TRBJ2-1; 9 nucleotides match TRBD2. CDR3 length: 16 residues. In germline, CDR1 is SEHNR, CDR2 FQNEAQ (reference sequence). V lost 4 bases, J lost 4 bases, and 8 bases stayed unmatched. The CDR3 DNA follows: TGTGCCAGCAGCTATTTAGCGGGGGCAAGTTACAATGAGCAGTTCTTC. Translating it yields CASSYLAGASYNEQFF.

The rearrangement links TRBV7-9 to TRBJ1-5, with D tentatively TRBD1 (5 bases). V was shortened by 5 bases and J by 7 bases, with 15 bases between the two germline ends. CDR1 and CDR2 (germline): SEHNR, FQNEAQ (reference sequence). CDR3 length: 14 amino acids. The CDR3 region is CASSPGRRGQPQHF. The CDR3 nucleotides read TGTGCCAGCAGCCCCGGTAGAAGGGGCCAGCCCCAGCATTTT.

The gene calls are TRBV6-5 and TRBJ1-4; D may be TRBD1 (5 bases). In germline, CDR1 is MNHEY, CDR2 SVGAGI. With 0 bases removed from V and 8 bases from J, the gap between germline ends came to 16 bases. The CDR3 is 16 residues long. CDR3 nucleotide sequence: TGTGCCAGCAGTTACTCGACGGGGGAAGTTCGCGAAAAACTGTTTTTT. Amino acids: CASSYSTGEVREKLFF.

This clone was recorded a few times. The V gene is TRBV7-9, the J gene TRBJ1-3; 7 nucleotides line up with TRBD1. This CDR3 is built from 15 residues. The V segment lost 5 bases and the J segment 4 bases; nucleotides outside the gene matches: 8. Per the germline V gene, CDR1 is SEHNR and CDR2 is FQNEAQ (reference sequence). As DNA, the CDR3 is TGTGCCAGCAGCAAGGACACAGGGGACGGAAACACCATATATTTT. Amino acid sequence: CASSKDTGDGNTIYF.

Relative to its sample, this clone is medium-sized. This chain connects TRBV6-1 to TRBJ1-1; D not resolved. CDR1 is MNHNS, CDR2 SASEGT, per germline. The CDR3 is 14 amino acids. Trimming shortened V by 3 bases and J by 1 base, and 9 bases separated the two germline ends. DNA for the CDR3: TGTGCCAGCAGTGATCGTTACAGGAACACTGAAGCTTTCTTT. This encodes CASSDRYRNTEAFF.

V usage is TRBV19 and J usage is TRBJ2-5, with 8 bases lining up with TRBD2. Germline assignment: CDR1 LNHDA and CDR2 SQIVND (reference sequence). CDR3 length: 15 amino acids. V shed 5 bases and J 6 bases; nucleotides not matched to a gene: 11. The CDR3 DNA is TGTGCCAGTAGTGACCAGCGGGGGAGACAAAAGACCCAGTACTTC. Protein product: CASSDQRGRQKTQYF.

The V call is TRBV7-3, the J call TRBJ2-3, with 7 bases lining up with TRBD1. Germline lookup yields CDR1 SGHTA and CDR2 FQGTGA. Trimming took 5 bases from V and 2 from J; bases not matched to a gene: 7. CDR3 length: 15 amino acids. Here the CDR3 DNA reads TGTGCCAGCAGCCCTACAGGGGTCTACACAGATACGCAGTATTTT. Translation gives CASSPTGVYTDTQYF. The whole variable domain, filled in from reference TRBV7-3 and TRBJ2-3, reads GAGVSQTPSNKVTEKGKYVELRCDPISGHTALYWYRQSLGQGPEFLIYFQGTGAADDSGLPNDRFFAVRPEGSVSTLKIQRTERGDSAVYLCASSPTGVYTDTQYFGPGTRLTVL.

The rearrangement uses TRBV30 and TRBJ1-4; 9 bases fit TRBD1. The CDR3 is made up of 19 amino acids. Looked up from germline, CDR1 is GTSNPN and CDR2 is SVGIG (reference sequence). The ends lost 2 bases at V and 2 bases at J; junction bases unmatched: 15. The CDR3 DNA reads as TGTGCCTGGAGTTCCTCGACAGGGGGGTTATCTGCGACTAATGAAAAACTGTTTTTT. Translating it yields CAWSSSTGGLSATNEKLFF.

The chain links TRBV10-3 to TRBJ1-1, with TRBD1 as a possible D gene (6 bases). The CDR3 spans 14 residues. The V gene's germline CDR1 is ENHRY and CDR2 SYGVKD. Trimming took off 6 bases at V and 0 bases at J, with 11 bases between the two ends. In nucleotides, the CDR3 is TGTGCCATCAGGCCGGACAGTATGAACACTGAAGCTTTCTTT. This encodes CAIRPDSMNTEAFF.

Notes on this clone: One junction end does not reproduce the germline sequence, and a read error may be involved. The gene calls are TRBV7-9 and TRBJ1-2, with D perhaps TRBD1 (6 bases). The CDR3 is made up of 14 amino acids. Germline CDR1 and CDR2: SEHNR and FQNEAQ (reference sequence). CDR3 loop: CSSSLVGGAYGYTF. As DNA, the CDR3 is TGTTCCAGCAGCTTAGTTGGGGGGGCCTATGGCTACACCTTC.

The chain has TRBV5-1 and TRBJ1-4, with 7 bases aligning to TRBD1. This CDR3 region has 13 residues. Germline V gene lookup returns CDR1 SGHRS and CDR2 YFSETQ. V lost 0 bases to trimming and J lost 8 bases; unmatched junction nucleotides: 1. CDR3 nucleotide sequence: TGCGCCAGCAGCTTGGGGACAGGAGAAAAACTGTTTTTT. It codes for CASSLGTGEKLFF.